The next 8 T cell receptor beta chains were all read from a single sample in a study of cytomegalovirus exposure and HLA in healthy donors. Primers for the PCR totalled 60 Vbeta and 13 Jbeta. Profiling relied on immunoSEQ multiplex PCR, and the TCRdb table lists in-frame clones only, not all of them. This sample has approximately 180,000 clones; approximately 80% occur once, and the top ten carry about 1.7%. What was sequenced was PBMCs. Source of these receptors: a woman younger than 35 in good health and CMV-seronegative.

The chain has TRBV7-2 and TRBJ2-3; 16 nucleotides agree with TRBD2. Germline V gene data show CDR1 as SGHTA and CDR2 as FQGNSA. Trimming removed 5 bases from V and 4 bases from J; junction bases left unmatched: 3. This CDR3 is 16 amino acids long. The CDR3 DNA sequence: TGTGCCAGCAGCCCCGGGACTAGCGGGGGGGCAGATACGCAGTATTTT. Encoded protein: CASSPGTSGGADTQYF.

This chain connects TRBV10-3 to TRBJ1-1, with 8 bases lining up with TRBD1. With 7 bases clipped from V and 1 base from J, the junction kept 5 bases outside the gene matches. The CDR3 contains 14 residues. Per the germline V gene, CDR1 is ENHRY and CDR2 is SYGVKD. The CDR3 protein is CAITMTGENTEAFF. The CDR3 bases are TGTGCCATCACCATGACAGGGGAGAACACTGAAGCTTTCTTT.

V and J are TRBV4-1 and TRBJ2-7, with 9 bases aligning to TRBD2. The V and J ends lost 1 base and 13 bases, in that order; junction bases with no gene match: 20. The CDR3 runs to 17 residues. Germline V CDR1 and CDR2: MGHRA, YSYEKL. CDR3 DNA sequence: TGCGCCAGCAGCCAAGTGGCGGGGGGGCTTACTATTCCCCGCGTCTACGTC. The encoded protein is CASSQVAGGLTIPRVYV.

The chain uses TRBV5-4 and TRBJ1-1, with a possible D match to TRBD1 (5 bases). This CDR3 comprises 20 residues. Trimming stripped 2 bases from V and 1 base from J, with 27 bases between. Germline V gene sequence: CDR1 SGHNT, CDR2 YYREEE (reference sequence). The CDR3 protein is CASSFSLGSPGGKWNTEAFF. The CDR3 DNA follows: TGTGCCAGCAGCTTCTCCCTGGGTAGTCCCGGGGGTAAGTGGAACACTGAAGCTTTCTTT. Combining the CDR3 with reference TRBV5-4 and TRBJ1-1 gives the whole variable domain ETGVTQSPTHLIKTRGQQVTLRCSSQSGHNTVSWYQQALGQGPQFIFQYYREEENGRGNFPPRFSGLQFPNYSSELNVNALELDDSALYLCASSFSLGSPGGKWNTEAFFGQGTRLTVV.

Remarks on this clone: Other DNA sequences in this specimen translate into the identical CDR3. V usage is TRBV7-9 and J usage is TRBJ2-5, with 8 bases matching TRBD2. Germline lookup yields CDR1 SEHNR and CDR2 FQNEAQ (reference sequence). Unmatched junction bases numbered 1, after V lost 3 bases and J lost 4 bases. This CDR3 has 13 residues. CDR3 protein: CASSLAGGETQYF. The CDR3 nucleotides are TGTGCCAGCAGCTTGGCGGGAGGAGAGACCCAGTACTTC. The full variable domain, its missing parts supplied by reference TRBV7-9 and TRBJ2-5, is DTGVSQNPRHKITKRGQNVTFRCDPISEHNRLYWYRQTLGQGPEFLTYFQNEAQLEKSRLLSDRFSAERPKGSFSTLEIQRTEQGDSAMYLCASSLAGGETQYFGPGTRLLVL.

This chain links TRBV7-9 with TRBJ2-1; 8 bases align to TRBD1. V trimming: 5 bases; J trimming: 4 bases; junction bases outside the gene matches: 4. Germline V gene lookup returns CDR1 SEHNR and CDR2 FQNEAQ (reference sequence). This CDR3 contains 14 residues. CDR3 protein: CASSPRQGYNEQFF. The CDR3 nucleotides read TGTGCCAGCAGCCCCCGACAGGGGTACAATGAGCAGTTCTTC.

The J gene is TRBJ2-1, the V gene TRBV6-5, with a weak D call TRBD2 (6 bases). V lost 1 base, J lost 8 bases, and 9 bases lay in between. CDR3 length: 13 amino acids. In germline, CDR1 is MNHEY, CDR2 SVGAGI. The CDR3 loop is CASSYLSGDEQFF. The CDR3 nucleotides are TGTGCCAGCAGTTACTTATCGGGGGATGAGCAGTTCTTC.

The V gene is TRBV6-1, the J gene TRBJ1-2; TRBD1 is a possible D gene (6 bases). This CDR3 is built from 12 residues. Germline V gene lookup returns CDR1 MNHNS and CDR2 SASEGT. The V gene lost 8 bases and the J gene lost 5 bases, with 12 bases spanning the gap. CDR3 sequence: CASFRGLYGYTF. DNA of the CDR3: TGTGCCAGCTTCAGGGGATTGTATGGCTACACCTTC.